Listed here are 8 T cell receptor beta chains from one sample, sequenced in a study of blood T cell repertoires in COVID-19. Data came from immunoSEQ multiplex PCR; TCRdb stores just in-frame clones and leaves some out. This table holds around 77,000 clones, roughly four fifths found once. Sequenced input: peripheral blood. The receptors here all came from a woman of 80 years or more with active or convalescent COVID-19.

The V and J genes are TRBV5-1 and TRBJ1-4, with a possible D match to TRBD1 (5 bases). This CDR3 is built from 14 residues. Per germline, CDR1 SGHRS and CDR2 YFSETQ. The ends were cut back, 5 bases at V and 8 bases at J, with 16 bases in the middle. The DNA for the CDR3 is TGCGCCAGCAGTGATGGGGGAGGTTTGGAAAAACTGTTTTTT. Translating it yields CASSDGGGLEKLFF.

The rearrangement joins TRBV27 to TRBJ1-2, with TRBD1 matching 8 bases. This CDR3 is 17 amino acids long. Germline CDR1 is MNHEY and CDR2 is SMNVEV (reference sequence). The trim removed 5 bases at V and 6 bases at J, leaving 17 bases unmatched. CDR3 sequence reads: CASSPHNTGQGWNGYTF. The CDR3 region has the DNA TGTGCCAGCAGTCCACACAATACAGGACAGGGCTGGAATGGCTACACCTTC.

DNA for the CDR3: TGTGCCAGCAGCACCCGTCGGACACGTTCACCCCTCCACTTT. Protein product: CASSTRRTRSPLHF. The V gene is TRBV5-6, the J gene TRBJ1-6, with D tentatively TRBD1 (5 bases). CDR1 is SGHDT and CDR2 is YYEEEE in the germline V gene. Deletions cut 4 bases from V and 9 bases from J, with 14 bases between. The CDR3 is 14 residues long.

This clone was seen only a few times. The rearrangement links TRBV5-1 to TRBJ1-1; TRBD1 agrees at 9 bases. V lost 0 bases, J lost 9 bases, and 12 bases stayed unmatched. The CDR3 runs 16 residues. Looked up from germline, CDR1 is SGHRS and CDR2 is YFSETQ. As DNA, the CDR3 is TGCGCCAGCAGCTTGGAGCGGGGACAGGGAGGACTCCAAGCTTTCTTT. Its protein is CASSLERGQGGLQAFF.

The genes are TRBV7-8 and TRBJ1-5; no definite D call. Germline values: CDR1 SGHVS, CDR2 FQNEAQ. Trimming shortened V by 4 bases and J by 13 bases, and 14 bases separated the two germline ends. The CDR3 loop spans 12 amino acids. CDR3: CASSSSVLSQHF. Written as DNA, the CDR3 is TGTGCCAGCAGCTCTTCGGTCCTCTCACAGCATTTT. The variable domain in full, with the rest retrieved from reference TRBV7-8 and TRBJ1-5, is GAGVSQSPRYKVAKRGQDVALRCDPISGHVSLFWYQQALGQGPEFLTYFQNEAQLDKSGLPSDRFFAERPEGSVSTLKIQRTQQEDSAVYLCASSSSVLSQHFGDGTRLSIL.

The CDR3 DNA reads as TGCGCCAGCAGCCTGGCGGGGACAGGGGATTCACCCCTCCACTTT. As protein: CASSLAGTGDSPLHF. V gene TRBV4-1 combines with J gene TRBJ1-6; 10 nucleotides agree with TRBD1. CDR1 is MGHRA and CDR2 is YSYEKL in the germline V gene. The CDR3 has 15 amino acids. J lost 8 bases, V lost 4 bases, and 5 bases had no gene match.

This chain uses TRBV6-5 with TRBJ2-7; 10 nucleotides line up with TRBD1. The germline gives CDR1 MNHEY, CDR2 SVGAGI. This CDR3 contains 14 residues. J lost 4 bases, V lost 2 bases, and 2 bases had no gene match. The CDR3 sequence: CASSYRDRGYEQYF. The DNA for the CDR3 is TGTGCCAGCAGTTACCGGGACAGGGGATACGAGCAGTACTTC.

J is TRBJ1-2 and V is TRBV7-2; D is undetermined. The V and J ends lost 2 bases and 3 bases respectively, with 13 bases between them. Germline lookup yields CDR1 SGHTA and CDR2 FQGNSA. This CDR3 region has 15 residues. CDR3 coding DNA: TGTGCCAGCAGCTTATCGTCCGACGGAGACTATGGCTACACCTTC. It yields the protein CASSLSSDGDYGYTF.